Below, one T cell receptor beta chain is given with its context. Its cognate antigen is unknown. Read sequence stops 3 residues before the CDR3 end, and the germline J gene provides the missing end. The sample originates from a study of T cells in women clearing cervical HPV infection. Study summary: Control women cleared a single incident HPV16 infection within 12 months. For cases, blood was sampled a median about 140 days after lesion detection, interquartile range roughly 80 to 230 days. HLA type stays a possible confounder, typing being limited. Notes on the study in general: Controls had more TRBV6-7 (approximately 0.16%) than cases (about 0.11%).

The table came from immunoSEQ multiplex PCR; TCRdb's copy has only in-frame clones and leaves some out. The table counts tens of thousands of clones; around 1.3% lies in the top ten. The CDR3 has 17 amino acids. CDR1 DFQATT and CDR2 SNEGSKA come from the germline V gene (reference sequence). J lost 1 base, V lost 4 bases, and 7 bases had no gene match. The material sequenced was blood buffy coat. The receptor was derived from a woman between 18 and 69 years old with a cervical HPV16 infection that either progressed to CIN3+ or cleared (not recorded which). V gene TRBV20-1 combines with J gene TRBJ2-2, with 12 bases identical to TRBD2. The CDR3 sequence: CSATPASGRENTGELFF. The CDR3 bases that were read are TGCAGTGCTACCCCCGCTAGCGGGAGGGAGAACACCGGGGAG.